The clone carrying this T cell receptor (beta chain) was counted only a few times. The protocol was immunoSEQ multiplex PCR, while the TCRdb copy is restricted to in-frame clones and leaves out a portion. The sample has roughly 160,000 clones; less than 85% are singletons. These data belong to a study of blood T cell repertoires in COVID-19. Looking at the study overall: Acute and convalescent COVID-19 specimens originated in the United States, Italy and Spain.

V lost 5 bases to trimming and J lost 6 bases, with 13 bases between them. The CDR3 is 14 amino acids. Germline V lookup: CDR1 MRHNA, CDR2 SNTAGT. This rearrangement joins TRBV6-4 to TRBJ2-2, with D possibly matching TRBD1 (6 bases). The clonotype originates from a man aged 55 to 70 who had recovered from COVID-19. Sequenced: PBMCs or T cells enriched from blood (not recorded which). This CDR3 reads CASSKLQGSGELFF. DNA of the CDR3: TGTGCCAGCAGTAAACTACAGGGCTCCGGGGAGCTGTTTTTT.